The 21 T cell receptor beta chains listed next were all sequenced from one sample in a study of blood T cell repertoires in COVID-19. TCRdb's copy holds only in-frame clones and misses some; the assay was immunoSEQ multiplex PCR. The data show approximately 180,000 clones, around four fifths seen once. Sequences were obtained from peripheral blood. All receptors come from a middle-aged woman with COVID-19, enrolled during active disease.

The chain carries TRBV18 and TRBJ2-5; TRBD1 matches at 9 bases. V lost 3 bases, J lost 9 bases, and 11 bases stayed unmatched. The CDR3 spans 15 residues. Germline V gives CDR1 KGHSH, CDR2 LQKENI. CDR3 in amino acids: CASSPRDTRQGAQYF. The CDR3 nucleotides are TGTGCCAGCTCACCCCGGGACACCCGACAGGGGGCCCAGTACTTC.

The chain uses TRBV5-1 and TRBJ2-5, with 11 bases that match TRBD1. The V segment lost 4 bases and the J segment 4 bases; nucleotides outside the gene matches: 6. The CDR3 has 15 residues. Germline-derived CDR1 and CDR2 are SGHRS and YFSETQ. The CDR3 bases are TGCGCCAGCAGCCGGGACGGGACAGGGGGAGAGACCCAGTACTTC. It specifies CASSRDGTGGETQYF.

At least ten counts were recorded for this clone. The V gene is TRBV28, the J gene TRBJ2-2, with D possibly matching TRBD2 (6 bases). The germline CDR1 and CDR2 sequences are MDHEN and SYDVKM. Trimming removed 5 bases from V and 4 bases from J, with 14 bases in between. CDR3 size: 15 residues. The CDR3 DNA sequence: TGTGCCAGCAGTCCCTCGATGGGGGGCACCGGGGAGCTGTTTTTT. Translated, it gives CASSPSMGGTGELFF.

This clone was counted between two and nine times. This chain joins TRBV12-3 or TRBV12-4 and TRBJ2-7; tentatively, D is TRBD1 (6 bases). This CDR3 region has 13 residues. Trimming removed 3 bases at V and 5 bases at J, with 11 bases between. In DNA, the CDR3 is TGTGCCAGCAGTTTCCAGGGGAGCCACGAGCAGTACTTC. Protein: CASSFQGSHEQYF.

The chain uses TRBV15 and TRBJ1-4; D is possibly TRBD1 (5 bases). The CDR3 is made up of 15 amino acids. V shed 3 bases and J shed 6 bases, with 14 bases lying between them. CDR1 and CDR2 (germline): LNHNV, YYDKDF (reference sequence). CDR3 residues: CATSRPAGRDEKLFF. For the CDR3, the DNA is TGTGCCACCAGCAGGCCCGCAGGGAGGGATGAAAAACTGTTTTTT.

The rearrangement joins TRBV19 to TRBJ2-1; 10 bases are a match to TRBD2. The length of the CDR3 is 15 residues. CDR1 and CDR2 from the germline V gene are LNHDA and SQIVND (reference sequence). J gave up 8 bases and V 6 bases, and 10 bases lay outside the gene matches. CDR3 in amino acids: CASRTAGGPRDEQFF. The DNA of the CDR3 is TGTGCCAGTAGAACAGCGGGGGGGCCTAGGGATGAGCAGTTCTTC.

The chain has TRBV2 and TRBJ1-4; possible D gene TRBD1, 5 bases. Germline V CDR1 and CDR2: SNHLY, FYNNEI. Trimming took off 4 bases at V and 5 bases at J, with 11 bases between the two ends. This CDR3 spans 14 amino acids. CDR3 bases: TGTGCCAGCAGTGCCGGGAGGGGCAATGAAAAACTGTTTTTT. This gives the protein CASSAGRGNEKLFF.

This chain links TRBV5-8 with TRBJ2-7; 14 nucleotides agree with TRBD2. CDR3 size: 18 residues. Per germline, CDR1 SGHTS and CDR2 YDEGEE. V shed 0 bases, J shed 5 bases, and the junction held 10 bases outside the gene matches. Here the CDR3 reads CASSLVGLAGVFTHEQYF. CDR3 nucleotide sequence: TGTGCCAGCAGCTTGGTGGGACTAGCGGGAGTCTTTACCCACGAGCAGTACTTC.

This sequence joins TRBV19 and TRBJ2-1; 7 bases fit TRBD2. The CDR3 spans 14 residues. Germline-derived CDR1 and CDR2 are LNHDA and SQIVND (reference sequence). J was trimmed by 5 bases and V by 11 bases; bases with no gene match: 12. CDR3 loop: CALRGGSDNNEQFF. The CDR3 DNA reads TGTGCCTTACGGGGCGGGAGTGATAACAATGAGCAGTTCTTC.

The chain links TRBV19 to TRBJ1-4; weak D call: TRBD1 (5 bases). Between the trimmed V and J ends, which lost 4 bases and 5 bases, there was a span of 14 bases. The CDR3 has 15 amino acids. CDR1 LNHDA and CDR2 SQIVND come from the germline V gene (reference sequence). The CDR3 bases are TGTGCCAGTAGTAAGGTGGGGCGCACAAATGAAAAACTGTTTTTT. It encodes CASSKVGRTNEKLFF.

The J gene is TRBJ2-3, the V gene TRBV2, with TRBD1 as a possible D gene (6 bases). The CDR3 runs to 13 residues. The V gene lost 6 bases and the J gene lost 3 bases, with 10 bases spanning the gap. Per germline, CDR1 SNHLY and CDR2 FYNNEI. This chain's CDR3 is CASSDGQTDTQYF. In nucleotides, the CDR3 is TGTGCCAGCAGCGACGGACAGACAGATACGCAGTATTTT.

The CDR3: CASSMDTGRGSYTF. CDR3 nucleotide sequence: TGTGCCAGTAGTATGGATACGGGAAGAGGGAGCTACACCTTC. The chain recombines TRBV19 with TRBJ1-2, with D uncertain. The CDR3 is 14 amino acids. Germline values: CDR1 LNHDA, CDR2 SQIVND (reference sequence). The V end lost 3 bases, the J end lost 9 bases, and 17 bases lay between the germline ends.

This rearrangement joins TRBV18 to TRBJ1-2; 7 bases line up with TRBD1. The CDR3 consists of 16 residues. The germline gives CDR1 KGHSH, CDR2 LQKENI. V dropped 2 bases and J dropped 0; count of bases not matched to a gene: 6. The CDR3 DNA reads TGTGCCAGCTCACCAGGACAGGTGGGGGCTAACTATGGCTACACCTTC. Translated, it gives CASSPGQVGANYGYTF.

This chain links TRBV28 with TRBJ2-7, with D possibly matching TRBD1 (6 bases). Trimming took 7 bases from V and 4 from J, leaving 17 bases between them. Germline V CDR1 and CDR2: MDHEN, SYDVKM. The CDR3 is made up of 14 amino acids. CDR3 in DNA: TGTGCCAGCACCCAAGGGGGAGTCCAGTACGAGCAGTACTTC. This encodes CASTQGGVQYEQYF.

The chain links TRBV28 to TRBJ2-1; 7 positions agree with TRBD2. V shed 2 bases and J 7 bases; nucleotides not matched to a gene: 11. The CDR3 sequence is 16 residues long. Germline V CDR1 and CDR2: MDHEN, SYDVKM. The CDR3 nucleotides read TGTGCCAGCAGTTTAAGGCGGGAGAGGAGGGAGAATGAGCAGTTCTTC. Translated: CASSLRRERRENEQFF.

The chain combines TRBV11-3 with TRBJ2-1; 11 nucleotides align to TRBD2. Looked up from germline, CDR1 is SGHNT and CDR2 is YENEEA. J lost 1 base, V lost 0 bases, and 2 bases had no gene match. This CDR3 comprises 17 residues. The CDR3 sequence: CASSLELAGGSYNEQFF. The DNA of the CDR3 is TGTGCCAGCAGCTTAGAGCTAGCGGGGGGATCCTACAATGAGCAGTTCTTC. Complete variable domain (other parts from reference TRBV11-3 and TRBJ2-1): EAGVVQSPRYKIIEKKQPVAFWCNPISGHNTLYWYLQNLGQGPELLIRYENEEAVDDSQLPKDRFSAERLKGVDSTLKIQPAELGDSAVYLCASSLELAGGSYNEQFFGPGTRLTVL.

The chain uses TRBV11-2 and TRBJ1-6; no reliable D call. This CDR3 is built from 13 residues. The V end was cut by 4 bases, the J end by 4 bases, with 5 bases between. Germline V lookup: CDR1 SGHAT, CDR2 FQNNGV. CDR3 in DNA: TGTGCCAGCAGCTCCATTTATAATTCACCCCTCCACTTT. Translated, it gives CASSSIYNSPLHF.

This sequence joins TRBV5-1 and TRBJ2-7; no clear D. Per the germline V gene, CDR1 is SGHRS and CDR2 is YFSETQ. The CDR3 runs to 14 residues. With 0 bases removed from V and 0 bases from J, the gap between germline ends came to 7 bases. The CDR3 loop is CASSLDWSSYEQYF. CDR3 in DNA: TGCGCCAGCAGCTTGGATTGGAGCTCCTACGAGCAGTACTTC.

The V gene is TRBV24-1, the J gene TRBJ1-1, with 9 bases matching TRBD1. This CDR3 spans 16 amino acids. Germline-derived CDR1 and CDR2 are KGHDR and SFDVKD. Trimming removed 7 bases from V and 1 base from J; junction bases left unmatched: 9. The CDR3 protein is CATRPGQGRTNTEAFF. The CDR3 DNA is TGTGCCACCAGGCCCGGACAGGGGCGGACGAACACTGAAGCTTTCTTT.

The chain combines TRBV4-1 with TRBJ1-1, with 9 bases that match TRBD1. The junction had 7 bases not matched to a gene; V was cut back by 5 bases and J by 0 bases. This CDR3 is built from 16 residues. Germline V gene data show CDR1 as MGHRA and CDR2 as YSYEKL. The CDR3 nucleotides are TGCGCCAGCAGCTTTGGAGGACAGGGGATGAACACTGAAGCTTTCTTT. It codes for CASSFGGQGMNTEAFF.

This clone is a singleton in its sample. The chain employs TRBV7-2 and TRBJ2-3; perhaps TRBD1 as D (5 bases). V was cut by 5 bases and J by 0 bases, with 12 bases left in between. Germline loops: CDR1 SGHTA, CDR2 FQGNSA. This CDR3 is 15 amino acids long. In nucleotides, the CDR3 is TGTGCCAGCAGCGTTTCAGGGTCGAGCACAGATACGCAGTATTTT. It translates to CASSVSGSSTDTQYF.